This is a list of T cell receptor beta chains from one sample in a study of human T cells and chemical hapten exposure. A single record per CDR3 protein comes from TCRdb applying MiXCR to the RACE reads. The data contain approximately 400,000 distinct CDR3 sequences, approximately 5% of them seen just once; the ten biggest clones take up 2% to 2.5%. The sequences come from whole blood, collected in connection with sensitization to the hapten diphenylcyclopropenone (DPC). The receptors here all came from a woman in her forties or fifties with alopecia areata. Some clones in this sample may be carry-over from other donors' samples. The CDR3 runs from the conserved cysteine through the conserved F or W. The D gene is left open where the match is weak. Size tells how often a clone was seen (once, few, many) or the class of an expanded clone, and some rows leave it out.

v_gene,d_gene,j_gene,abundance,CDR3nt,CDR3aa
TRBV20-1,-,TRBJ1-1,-,TGCAGTGCTAGGGTAGGCGGGGGGGCTAGCGGCACTGAAGCTTTCTTT,CSARVGGGASGTEAFF
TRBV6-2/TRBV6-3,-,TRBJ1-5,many,TGTGCCAGCAGTTACTCTAGAGGGGGGCAGCCCCAGCATTTT,CASSYSRGGQPQHF
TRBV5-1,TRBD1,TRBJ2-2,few,TGCGCCAGCTGGGACAGTTCGAACACCGGGGAGCTGTTTTTT,CASWDSSNTGELFF
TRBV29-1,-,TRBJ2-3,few,TGCAGCGGGGCCGGAATGGACCACACAGATACGCAGTATTTT,CSGAGMDHTDTQYF
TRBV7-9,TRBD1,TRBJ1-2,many,TGTGCCAGCAGCGCACAGGGGGCCGGCTATGGCTACACCTTC,CASSAQGAGYGYTF
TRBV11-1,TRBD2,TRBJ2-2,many,TGTGCCAGTCAGCGGGGCGCGAACACCGGGGAGCTGTTTTTT,CASQRGANTGELFF
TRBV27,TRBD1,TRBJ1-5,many,TGTGCCAGCAGTCCGGACAGGGCAAGTCAGCCCCAGCATTTT,CASSPDRASQPQHF
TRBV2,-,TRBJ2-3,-,TGTGCCAGCAGTGAGGGACCCCGCTGGGAGGATACGCAGTATTTT,CASSEGPRWEDTQYF
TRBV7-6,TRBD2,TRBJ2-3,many,TGTGCCAGCAGCCCTGGGACTAGCGGGAGTCTAGTGCAGTATTTT,CASSPGTSGSLVQYF
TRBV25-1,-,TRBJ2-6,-,TGTGCCAGCAGTGGAGGGGACACAATTCTCTCTGGGGCCAACGTCCTGACTTTC,CASSGGDTILSGANVLTF
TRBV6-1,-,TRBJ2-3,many,TGTGCCAGCAGTCTCAACCTCGATGCGCAGTATTTT,CASSLNLDAQYF
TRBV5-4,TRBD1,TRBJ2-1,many,TGTGCCAGCAGCTCCCCCGGGACAGGGAGAAATGAGCAGTTCTTC,CASSSPGTGRNEQFF
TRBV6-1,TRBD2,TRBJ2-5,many,TGTGCCAGCAGCTGGACTAGCGGGGGTCGTCAAGAGACCCAGTACTTC,CASSWTSGGRQETQYF
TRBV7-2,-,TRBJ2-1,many,TGTGCCAGCAGACGGACGGGTGAGCAGTTCTTC,CASRRTGEQFF